The 27 T cell receptor beta chains listed next were all sequenced from one sample in a study of blood T cell repertoires in COVID-19. Measured with immunoSEQ multiplex PCR; TCRdb has only the in-frame clones, and not every one. The table shows 180,000 or so clones, with 86% occurring only once. What was sequenced was peripheral blood. All receptors come from a man aged 65 to 79 with acute or convalescent COVID-19.

The chain employs TRBV3-1 (or the pseudogene TRBV3-2) and TRBJ2-1, with 10 positions matching TRBD1. The junction had 8 bases not matched to a gene; V was cut back by 1 base and J by 5 bases. Germline-derived CDR1 and CDR2 are LGHDT and YNNKEL (reference sequence). This CDR3 has 17 amino acids. The CDR3 bases are TGTGCCAGCAGCCAAGTCCGGGGACAGGGGCTGAACAATGAGCAGTTCTTC. This gives the protein CASSQVRGQGLNNEQFF.

V and J are TRBV5-1 and TRBJ2-5, with 9 bases matching TRBD1. CDR1 and CDR2 (germline): SGHRS, YFSETQ. V lost 4 bases to trimming and J lost 5 bases; unmatched junction nucleotides: 3. This CDR3 is 13 amino acids long. The chain's CDR3 is CASSRDRGETQYF. In DNA, the CDR3 is TGCGCCAGCAGCCGAGACAGGGGGGAGACCCAGTACTTC.

The chain links TRBV5-6 to TRBJ2-5; 12 nucleotides line up with TRBD1. CDR1 SGHDT and CDR2 YYEEEE come from the germline V gene. V trimming: 5 bases; J trimming: 5 bases; junction bases outside the gene matches: 7. The CDR3 covers 15 residues. For the CDR3, the DNA is TGTGCCAGCAGTACGGGACAGGGGGCTTGGGAGACCCAGTACTTC. Protein: CASSTGQGAWETQYF.

This chain connects TRBV24-1 to TRBJ2-1, with TRBD2 identical over 8 bases. CDR1 and CDR2 from the germline V gene are KGHDR and SFDVKD. V shed 4 bases, J shed 6 bases, and the junction held 7 bases outside the gene matches. The CDR3 spans 15 residues. CDR3 nucleotides: TGTGCCACCAGTGACCCCGCCCGGGGGGGCAATGAGCAGTTCTTC. Its protein product is CATSDPARGGNEQFF.

The chain joins TRBV4-2 to TRBJ1-5, with TRBD1 matching over 9 bases. The CDR3 length is 17 residues. J gave up 3 bases and V 1 base, and 7 bases lay outside the gene matches. CDR1 and CDR2 (germline): LGHNA, YNFKEQ. The CDR3 spells CASSQGPGQGDNQPQHF. CDR3 bases: TGTGCCAGCAGCCAAGGTCCGGGACAGGGAGACAATCAGCCCCAGCATTTT.

This rearrangement joins TRBV27 to TRBJ2-5; TRBD2 aligns across 9 bases. V shed 2 bases, J shed 4 bases, and the junction held 8 bases outside the gene matches. The CDR3 length is 16 residues. CDR1 is MNHEY, CDR2 SMNVEV, per germline (reference sequence). The CDR3 DNA reads as TGTGCCAGCAGTTTAAGTCGGCGGGGGGGCCGAGAGACCCAGTACTTC. Its translation is CASSLSRRGGRETQYF.

This sequence joins TRBV28 and TRBJ2-1, with D possibly matching TRBD1 (6 bases). This CDR3 spans 13 amino acids. The V and J ends lost 2 bases and 9 bases respectively, with 11 bases between them. CDR1 MDHEN and CDR2 SYDVKM come from the germline V gene. The CDR3 nucleotides are TGTGCCAGCAGTTTACAGCAGGACAGTGAGCAGTTCTTC. Amino acid sequence: CASSLQQDSEQFF.

The V and J genes are TRBV28 and TRBJ2-7, with 7 bases matching TRBD1. J lost 3 bases, V lost 8 bases, and 13 bases had no gene match. Looked up from germline, CDR1 is MDHEN and CDR2 is SYDVKM. There are 15 residues in the CDR3. CDR3 amino acids: CASREQGPLLYEQYF. As DNA, the CDR3 is TGTGCCAGCCGCGAACAGGGGCCGTTGCTCTACGAGCAGTACTTC.

The V and J genes are TRBV7-8 and TRBJ2-5; no reliable D call. This CDR3 contains 12 residues. Germline loops: CDR1 SGHVS, CDR2 FQNEAQ. Trimming took off 5 bases at V and 5 bases at J, with 9 bases between the two ends. CDR3 residues: CASSQLEETQYF. CDR3 DNA sequence: TGTGCCAGCAGCCAGCTGGAGGAGACCCAGTACTTC. The entire variable domain, with the rest obtained from reference TRBV7-8 and TRBJ2-5, is as follows: GAGVSQSPRYKVAKRGQDVALRCDPISGHVSLFWYQQALGQGPEFLTYFQNEAQLDKSGLPSDRFFAERPEGSVSTLKIQRTQQEDSAVYLCASSQLEETQYFGPGTRLLVL.

This clone appeared a single time. The chain employs TRBV2 and TRBJ2-7; D may be TRBD1 (5 bases). CDR3 size: 12 residues. The germline V gene encodes CDR1 SNHLY and CDR2 FYNNEI. V shed 3 bases and J shed 3 bases, with 6 bases lying between them. The DNA of the CDR3 is TGTGCCAGCAGTGATCAGGGCTACGAGCAGTACTTC. This sequence encodes CASSDQGYEQYF.

A single count supports this clone. The chain is built from TRBV13 and TRBJ2-1; D possibly corresponds to TRBD2 (6 bases). The length of the CDR3 is 15 residues. CDR1 and CDR2 (germline): PRHDT, FYEKMQ (reference sequence). Trimming pared 1 base from V and 0 bases from J, leaving 7 bases between. The CDR3 region has the DNA TGTGCCAGCAGCTTAGCACTAGCCTCCTACAATGAGCAGTTCTTC. Amino acid sequence: CASSLALASYNEQFF.

This clone occurred a few times. The chain carries TRBV10-3 and TRBJ2-3; 7 bases fit TRBD2. The CDR3 runs 12 residues. Germline V gives CDR1 ENHRY, CDR2 SYGVKD. Trimming took 9 bases from V and 8 from J; bases not matched to a gene: 8. The CDR3: CAISQGGTTQYF. CDR3 sequence (DNA): TGTGCCATTTCCCAGGGAGGGACTACGCAGTATTTT.

V usage is TRBV14 and J usage is TRBJ2-7, with 9 nucleotides matching TRBD1. In germline, CDR1 is SGHDN, CDR2 FVKESK. The CDR3 is 15 amino acids. Germline trimming cut 3 bases from V and 5 bases from J; bases unmatched to any gene: 8. CDR3 residues: CASSHSGTGRHEQYF. The CDR3 region has the DNA TGTGCCAGCAGCCATTCCGGGACAGGGAGGCACGAGCAGTACTTC.

The chain recombines TRBV6-5 with TRBJ2-7, with TRBD1 identical over 9 bases. Germline V gene sequence: CDR1 MNHEY, CDR2 SVGAGI. V dropped 5 bases and J dropped 4; count of bases not matched to a gene: 6. This CDR3 has 14 amino acids. The CDR3: CASSPGTGLYEQYF. Written as DNA, the CDR3 is TGTGCCAGCAGTCCGGGGACAGGGCTATACGAGCAGTACTTC.

V usage is TRBV2 and J usage is TRBJ2-7; possible D gene TRBD1, 5 bases. Germline CDR1 and CDR2: SNHLY and FYNNEI. With 7 bases removed from V and 6 bases from J, the gap between germline ends came to 25 bases. The CDR3 runs 16 residues. CDR3: CASTNPAGGQKGEQYF. In nucleotides, the CDR3 is TGTGCCAGCACCAACCCCGCAGGCGGACAAAAAGGCGAGCAGTACTTC. Variable domain in full (rest from reference TRBV2 and TRBJ2-7): EPEVTQTPSHQVTQMGQEVILRCVPISNHLYFYWYRQILGQKVEFLVSFYNNEISEKSEIFDDQFSVERPDGSNFTLKIRSTKLEDSAMYFCASTNPAGGQKGEQYFGPGTRLTVT.

The rearrangement uses TRBV24-1 and TRBJ1-2; 12 nucleotides line up with TRBD1. The germline V gene encodes CDR1 KGHDR and CDR2 SFDVKD. With 4 bases clipped from V and 5 bases from J, the junction kept 4 bases outside the gene matches. This CDR3 comprises 15 residues. In DNA form, the CDR3 reads TGTGCCACCAGTGAACCGGGACAGGGGGCTTATGGCTACACCTTC. It translates to CATSEPGQGAYGYTF.

The sample holds a few counts of this clone. The chain joins TRBV5-6 to TRBJ1-2; no reliable D call. Trimming cost V 2 bases and J 4 bases, with 12 bases left between them. The CDR3 totals 14 residues. CDR1 and CDR2 (germline): SGHDT, YYEEEE. CDR3 sequence (DNA): TGTGCCAGCAGCTTTTTCTCGCGGTCCTATGGCTACACCTTC. Translated, it gives CASSFFSRSYGYTF.

The chain joins TRBV28 to TRBJ2-1; 9 bases align to TRBD2. The CDR3 is made up of 14 amino acids. The V segment lost 7 bases and the J segment 7 bases; nucleotides outside the gene matches: 8. The germline V gene encodes CDR1 MDHEN and CDR2 SYDVKM. Written as DNA, the CDR3 is TGTGCCAGCAAGTTCGGCGGGGGGGCGAATGAGCAGTTCTTC. Translation gives CASKFGGGANEQFF.

J is TRBJ2-3 and V is TRBV2; 8 bases agree with TRBD1. The V segment lost 5 bases and the J segment 1 base; nucleotides outside the gene matches: 5. The CDR3 consists of 15 residues. Germline CDR1 SNHLY, CDR2 FYNNEI. This CDR3 reads CASSTDRVGTDTQYF. The DNA for the CDR3 is TGTGCCAGCAGTACGGACAGGGTTGGCACAGATACGCAGTATTTT.

The V call is TRBV11-2, the J call TRBJ2-1; 8 nucleotides agree with TRBD2. V trimming: 5 bases; J trimming: 8 bases; junction bases outside the gene matches: 11. Germline V gene sequence: CDR1 SGHAT, CDR2 FQNNGV. CDR3 length equals 15 residues. The CDR3 sequence is CASSRSGTSSHEQFF. The CDR3 region has the DNA TGTGCCAGCAGCCGTTCCGGGACTAGTTCACATGAGCAGTTCTTC.

V and J are TRBV5-1 and TRBJ2-2, with 9 bases lining up with TRBD1. Germline values: CDR1 SGHRS, CDR2 YFSETQ. V was clipped by 2 bases and J by 2 bases; unmatched bases: 7. The CDR3 extends over 17 amino acids. As DNA, the CDR3 is TGCGCCAGCAGCTTCCCATGGGGACAGGGTAACACCGGGGAGCTGTTTTTT. Translation gives CASSFPWGQGNTGELFF.

The chain has TRBV10-3 and TRBJ2-2; possible D gene TRBD2, 5 bases. The CDR3 is 15 amino acids. The V and J ends lost 0 bases and 4 bases respectively, with 9 bases between them. Germline lookup yields CDR1 ENHRY and CDR2 SYGVKD. CDR3 DNA sequence: TGTGCCATCAGTGAGTCTCGGGGTATCACCGGGGAGCTGTTTTTT. Its translation is CAISESRGITGELFF.

The chain joins TRBV3-1 (or the pseudogene TRBV3-2) to TRBJ1-5; perhaps TRBD1 as D (6 bases). Trimming removed 2 bases from V and 4 bases from J, with 9 bases in between. Germline V gives CDR1 LGHDT, CDR2 YNNKEL (reference sequence). The CDR3 has 14 amino acids. The CDR3 DNA follows: TGTGCCAGCAGCCAATCGGACAGAAATCAGCCCCAGCATTTT. Its translation: CASSQSDRNQPQHF.

The rearrangement joins TRBV7-2 to TRBJ2-7; TRBD1 aligns across 10 bases. CDR1 is SGHTA and CDR2 is FQGNSA in the germline V gene. The trim removed 5 bases at V and 9 bases at J, leaving 13 bases unmatched. This CDR3 comprises 15 residues. DNA of the CDR3: TGTGCCAGCAGCCCTGACCGGGACAGGGGAACGGGGCAGTACTTC. It is translated as CASSPDRDRGTGQYF.

The V call is TRBV25-1, the J call TRBJ2-3, with D tentatively TRBD1 (5 bases). The CDR3 has 15 residues. Germline loops: CDR1 MGHDK, CDR2 SYGVNS. V lost 3 bases and J 4 bases, leaving 14 bases between the germline ends. CDR3 loop: CASSDRVLIADTQYF. For the CDR3, the DNA is TGTGCCAGCAGTGACAGGGTACTTATCGCAGATACGCAGTATTTT. Full variable domain (outside the CDR3, taken from reference TRBV25-1 and TRBJ2-3): EADIYQTPRYLVIGTGKKITLECSQTMGHDKMYWYQQDPGMELHLIHYSYGVNSTEKGDLSSESTVSRIRTEHFPLTLESARPSHTSQYLCASSDRVLIADTQYFGPGTRLTVL.

CDR3 DNA sequence: TGCAGCGTTGAAAACCCGGGGACTGGGTCGGAGACCCAGTACTTC. It specifies CSVENPGTGSETQYF. The chain uses TRBV29-1 and TRBJ2-5; D may be TRBD2 (6 bases). The CDR3 runs 15 residues. Germline V gene data show CDR1 as SQVTM and CDR2 as ANQGSEA. The ends were cut back, 2 bases at V and 5 bases at J, with 18 bases in the middle.

This chain uses TRBV5-1 with TRBJ2-1, with 9 bases lining up with TRBD1. After removal of 4 bases from V and 0 bases from J, the junction contained 5 bases not matched to a gene. The CDR3 has 16 residues. The V gene's germline CDR1 is SGHRS and CDR2 YFSETQ. In DNA, the CDR3 is TGCGCCAGCAGCCCTGACAGGGGGAGCTCCTACAATGAGCAGTTCTTC. The encoded protein is CASSPDRGSSYNEQFF.